The sequence of this T cell receptor (beta chain) was determined in a study of T-cell reconstitution after alpha-beta-depleted transplantation in children. In this sample, this clonotype turned up many times. Antigen: not known. Study-level findings and limits: T-cell counts and diversity were attributed mostly to newly produced T cells one year after transplant. Approximately two months post-transplant, alpha-beta T cells reportedly originated from several hundred expanded graft clones. High day-60 TCRbeta diversity in some patients came from surviving recipient T cells and thymic progenitors.

After removal of 5 bases from V and 4 bases from J, the junction contained 7 bases not matched to a gene. The CDR3 consists of 14 residues. Germline V CDR1 and CDR2: SEHNR, FQNEAQ (reference sequence). Molecular barcoding with unique molecular identifiers was used for the TCRbeta library. TCRdb called the PCR reads again in MiXCR, with one record for every CDR3 protein. The profile shows around 440,000 distinct CDR3 sequences, over 9.5% of them singletons. This clonotype was obtained from a child aged 2-15 years with inherited bone marrow failure, due to receive a stem cell transplant. The chain couples TRBV7-9 to TRBJ1-2, with 7 bases that match TRBD1. This sample comprised PBMCs, obtained before TCRalphabeta/CD19-depleted stem cell transplant. CDR3: CASSPRQGSYGYTF. CDR3 nucleotides: TGTGCCAGCAGCCCAAGACAGGGCTCCTATGGCTACACCTTC. Drawing the rest from reference TRBV7-9 and TRBJ1-2, the complete variable domain is DTGVSQNPRHKITKRGQNVTFRCDPISEHNRLYWYRQTLGQGPEFLTYFQNEAQLEKSRLLSDRFSAERPKGSFSTLEIQRTEQGDSAMYLCASSPRQGSYGYTFGSGTRLTVV.